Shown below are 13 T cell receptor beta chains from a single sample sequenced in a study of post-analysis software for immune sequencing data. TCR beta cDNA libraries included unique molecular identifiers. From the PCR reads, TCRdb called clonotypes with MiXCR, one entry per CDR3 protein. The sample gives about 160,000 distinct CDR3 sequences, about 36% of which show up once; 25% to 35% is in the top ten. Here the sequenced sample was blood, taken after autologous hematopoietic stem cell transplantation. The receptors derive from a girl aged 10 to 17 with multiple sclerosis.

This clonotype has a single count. The CDR3 coding sequence is TGTGCCAGCAGCCCAGGACAGCACTATGGCTACACCTTC. Translating it yields CASSPGQHYGYTF. The rearrangement links TRBV9 to TRBJ1-2, with a tentative D call TRBD1 (6 bases). In germline, CDR1 is SGDLS, CDR2 YYNGEE. This CDR3 is 13 amino acids long. V dropped 4 bases and J dropped 3 bases, with 10 bases sitting between them.

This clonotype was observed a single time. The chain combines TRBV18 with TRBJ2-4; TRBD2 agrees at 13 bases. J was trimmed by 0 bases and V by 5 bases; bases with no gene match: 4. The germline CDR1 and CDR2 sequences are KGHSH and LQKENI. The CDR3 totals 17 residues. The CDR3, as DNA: TGTGCCAGCTCAGGACTAGCGGGAGTCGGAGCCAAAAACATTCAGTACTTC. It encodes CASSGLAGVGAKNIQYF.

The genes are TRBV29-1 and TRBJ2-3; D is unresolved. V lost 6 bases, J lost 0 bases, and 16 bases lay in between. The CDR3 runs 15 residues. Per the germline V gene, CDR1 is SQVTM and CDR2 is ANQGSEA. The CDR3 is CSVAVRQVSTDTQYF. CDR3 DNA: TGCAGCGTCGCGGTTCGGCAGGTCAGCACAGATACGCAGTATTTT.

The CDR3 nucleotides are TGTGCCATCAGCGAAGGTTGGACAGGGACTCAGCCCCAGCATTTT. Translating gives CAISEGWTGTQPQHF. The gene calls are TRBV10-3 and TRBJ1-5; 8 nucleotides match TRBD1. CDR1 ENHRY and CDR2 SYGVKD come from the germline V gene. With V trimmed by 6 bases and J by 6 bases, 10 bases remained unmatched. This CDR3 is built from 15 residues.

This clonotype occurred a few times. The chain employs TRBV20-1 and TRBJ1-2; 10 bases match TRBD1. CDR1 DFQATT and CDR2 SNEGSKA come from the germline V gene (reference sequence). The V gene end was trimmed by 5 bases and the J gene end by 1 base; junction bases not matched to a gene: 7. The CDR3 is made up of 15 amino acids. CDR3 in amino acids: CSAWDRGNLNYGYTF. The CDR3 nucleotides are TGCAGTGCTTGGGACAGGGGAAACCTTAACTATGGCTACACCTTC.

For the CDR3, the DNA is TGCAGCGCCAACCCTGGGGGGGGGTTTAGCACTGAAGCTTTCTTT. Protein sequence: CSANPGGGFSTEAFF. The chain combines TRBV29-1 with TRBJ1-1, with D possibly TRBD1 on 5 matching bases. V lost 7 bases and J lost 4, with 22 bases in between. Germline assignment: CDR1 SQVTM and CDR2 ANQGSEA. This CDR3 contains 15 residues.

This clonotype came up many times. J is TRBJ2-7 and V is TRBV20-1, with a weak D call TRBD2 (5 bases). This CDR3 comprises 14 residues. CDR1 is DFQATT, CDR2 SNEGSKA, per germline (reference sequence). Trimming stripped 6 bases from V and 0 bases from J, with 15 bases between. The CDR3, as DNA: TGCAGTGCGGTGATAGCCGCGGGCTCCTACGAGCAGTACTTC. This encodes CSAVIAAGSYEQYF.

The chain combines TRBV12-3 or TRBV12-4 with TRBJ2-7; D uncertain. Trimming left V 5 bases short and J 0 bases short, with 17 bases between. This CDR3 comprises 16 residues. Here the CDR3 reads CASSPIMAFTSYEQYF. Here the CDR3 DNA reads TGTGCCAGCAGTCCCATTATGGCGTTCACCTCCTACGAGCAGTACTTC.

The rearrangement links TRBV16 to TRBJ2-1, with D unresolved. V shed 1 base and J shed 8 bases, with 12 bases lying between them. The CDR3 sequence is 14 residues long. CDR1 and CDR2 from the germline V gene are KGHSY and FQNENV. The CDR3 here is CASSQWKRAHEQFF. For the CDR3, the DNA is TGTGCCAGCAGCCAATGGAAAAGGGCACATGAGCAGTTCTTC. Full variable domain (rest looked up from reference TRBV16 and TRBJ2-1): GEEVAQTPKHLVRGEGQKAKLYCAPIKGHSYVFWYQQVLKNEFKFLISFQNENVFDETGMPKERFSAKCLPNSPCSLEIQATKLEDSAVYFCASSQWKRAHEQFFGPGTRLTVL.

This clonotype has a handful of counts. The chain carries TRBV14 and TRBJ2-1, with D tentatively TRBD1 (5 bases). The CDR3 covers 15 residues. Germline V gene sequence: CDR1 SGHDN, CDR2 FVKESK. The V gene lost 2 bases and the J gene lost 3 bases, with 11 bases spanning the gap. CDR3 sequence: CASSQLGEFYNEQFF. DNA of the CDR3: TGTGCCAGCAGCCAACTAGGGGAATTCTACAATGAGCAGTTCTTC.

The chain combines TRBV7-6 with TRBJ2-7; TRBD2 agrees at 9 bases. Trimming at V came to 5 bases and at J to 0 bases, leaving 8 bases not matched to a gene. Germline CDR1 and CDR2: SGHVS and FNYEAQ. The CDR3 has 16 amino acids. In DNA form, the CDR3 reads TGTGCCAGCAGCCCGGTGGGTAGCGGGAGCTCCTACGAGCAGTACTTC. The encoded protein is CASSPVGSGSSYEQYF.

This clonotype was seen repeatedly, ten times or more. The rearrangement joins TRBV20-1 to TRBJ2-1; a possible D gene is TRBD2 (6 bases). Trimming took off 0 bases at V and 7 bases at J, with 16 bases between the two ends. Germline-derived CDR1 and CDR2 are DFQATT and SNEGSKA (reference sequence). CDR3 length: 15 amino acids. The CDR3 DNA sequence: TGCAGTGCTAGAGATCCGGGCGGGATAGGGAATGAGCAGTTCTTC. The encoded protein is CSARDPGGIGNEQFF.

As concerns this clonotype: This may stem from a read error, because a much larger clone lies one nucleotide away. The CDR3 sequence: CATSSDLAGGSRTQYF. CDR3 coding DNA: TGTGCCACCAGTTCGGATCTAGCGGGAGGGTCCCGTACGCAGTATTTT. The chain uses TRBV15 and TRBJ2-3; 12 bases map to TRBD2. The germline gives CDR1 LNHNV, CDR2 YYDKDF (reference sequence). V shed 6 bases and J 8 bases; nucleotides not matched to a gene: 12. CDR3 length: 16 residues. The variable domain in full, with the rest retrieved from reference TRBV15 and TRBJ2-3, is DAMVIQNPRYQVTQFGKPVTLSCSQTLNHNVMYWYQQKSSQAPKLLFHYYDKDFNNEADTPDNFQSRRPNTSFCFLDIRSPGLGDTAMYLCATSSDLAGGSRTQYFGPGTRLTVL.